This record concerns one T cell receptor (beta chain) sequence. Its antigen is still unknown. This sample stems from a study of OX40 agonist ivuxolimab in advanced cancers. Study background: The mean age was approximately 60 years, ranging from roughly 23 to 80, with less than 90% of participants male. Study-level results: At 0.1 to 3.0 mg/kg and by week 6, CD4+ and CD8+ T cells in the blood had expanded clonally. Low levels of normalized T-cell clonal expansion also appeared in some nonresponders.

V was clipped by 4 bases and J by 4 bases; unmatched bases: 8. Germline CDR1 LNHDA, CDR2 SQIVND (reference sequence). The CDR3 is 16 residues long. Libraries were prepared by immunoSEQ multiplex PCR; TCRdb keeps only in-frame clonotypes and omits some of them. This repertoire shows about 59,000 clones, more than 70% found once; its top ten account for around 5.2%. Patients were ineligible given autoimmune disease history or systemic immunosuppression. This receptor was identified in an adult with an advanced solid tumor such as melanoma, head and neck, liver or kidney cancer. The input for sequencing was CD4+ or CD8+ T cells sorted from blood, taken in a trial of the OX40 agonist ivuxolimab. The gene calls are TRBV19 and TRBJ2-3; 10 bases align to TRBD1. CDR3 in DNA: TGTGCCAGTAGTAGCAGGGACAGGGGTTCTCCAGATACGCAGTATTTT. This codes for CASSSRDRGSPDTQYF.